A selection of T cell receptor beta chains follows, all from one sample in a study of T cell changes during pregnancy in multiple sclerosis. Data came from immunoSEQ multiplex PCR; TCRdb stores just in-frame clones and leaves some out. This table holds 40,000 to 50,000 clones, about 90% found once. The sequenced sample was CD4+ T cells from peripheral blood mononuclear cells, obtained in the third trimester of pregnancy. All receptors come from a female donor with multiple sclerosis, enrolled in a pregnancy study. Each CDR3 is given without its conserved first and last residue. A D gene is named only where the DNA matches it firmly.

D: TRBD2
V: TRBV18
J: TRBJ2-3
CDR3: ASSRNEIAGGPRVNTQY

D: .
V: TRBV5-6
J: TRBJ2-7
CDR3: ASSRLSDTAYEQY

D: .
V: TRBV14
J: TRBJ2-7
CDR3: ASRILKIRSYEQY

D: TRBD1
V: TRBV7-2
J: TRBJ1-4
CDR3: ASSPGQASEKLF

D: .
V: TRBV29-1
J: TRBJ2-2
CDR3: SIQGTGELF

D: TRBD1
V: TRBV28
J: TRBJ2-2
CDR3: ASRARDRGRPGELF

D: .
V: TRBV5-6
J: TRBJ1-1
CDR3: ASSVNRVSTEAF

D: TRBD2
V: TRBV4-3
J: TRBJ2-3
CDR3: ASSQGTSGMRWSTDTQY

D: TRBD2
V: TRBV6-5
J: TRBJ2-5
CDR3: ASSYSLAGEETQY

D: .
V: TRBV5-1
J: TRBJ1-2
CDR3: ASSPGYNYGYT

D: TRBD1
V: TRBV5-7
J: TRBJ2-2
CDR3: ASRPQGRGTGELF

D: .
V: TRBV19
J: TRBJ2-2
CDR3: ASSILAANTGELF

D: .
V: TRBV7-2
J: TRBJ2-3
CDR3: ASSLVWGVSTDTQY

D: .
V: TRBV28
J: TRBJ1-5
CDR3: ASSFAGGGSNQPQH

D: TRBD1
V: TRBV4-1
J: TRBJ1-1
CDR3: ASSQRDRRNTEAF

D: .
V: TRBV19
J: TRBJ2-1
CDR3: ASSMVAGIGNEQF

D: .
V: TRBV7-6
J: TRBJ2-5
CDR3: ASSPGLRGETQY

D: .
V: TRBV11-2
J: TRBJ2-5
CDR3: ASSLSRGTQETQY

D: .
V: TRBV27
J: TRBJ2-2
CDR3: ASSFGRVGTGELF

D: TRBD2
V: TRBV7-3
J: TRBJ2-2
CDR3: ASSLTSGVNTGELF

D: TRBD1
V: TRBV11-3
J: TRBJ2-6
CDR3: ASSFGDRVAAGANVLT

D: TRBD2
V: TRBV11-2
J: TRBJ2-2
CDR3: ASSLETGLAGTGRTGELF

D: TRBD2
V: TRBV28
J: TRBJ2-3
CDR3: ASSLLGLADTQY

D: TRBD2
V: TRBV19
J: TRBJ2-5
CDR3: ASSTLAGETQY

D: TRBD2
V: TRBV2
J: TRBJ2-3
CDR3: ASSDQGLAGDTQY

D: TRBD1
V: TRBV7-9
J: TRBJ2-2
CDR3: ASSPTGQNTGELF

D: TRBD2
V: TRBV16
J: TRBJ2-7
CDR3: ASSQQRDYEQY

D: .
V: TRBV7-9
J: TRBJ2-3
CDR3: ASSRSGLTDTQY

D: TRBD1
V: TRBV7-9
J: TRBJ1-4
CDR3: ASRGTGIEEKLF